Below are 15 T cell receptor beta chains sequenced from a single sample in a study of T-cell reconstitution after alpha-beta-depleted transplantation in children. The authors prepared the TCRbeta library with unique molecular identifiers. TCRdb reprocessed the PCR reads with MiXCR, giving one entry per CDR3 protein. The sample yields approximately 420,000 distinct CDR3 sequences, under 13% seen once. Sample: PBMCs from the stem cell graft donor, taken from the stem cell graft. Receptors were obtained from a human donor who donated a stem cell graft to a child with acute myeloid leukemia.

The chain employs TRBV7-8 and TRBJ2-5, with 9 bases identical to TRBD2. The CDR3 consists of 17 residues. CDR1 is SGHVS and CDR2 is FQNEAQ in the germline V gene. V shed 1 base, J shed 5 bases, and the junction held 11 bases outside the gene matches. CDR3 in amino acids: CASSLGWAGGPAETQYF. The CDR3 coding sequence is TGTGCCAGCAGCTTAGGTTGGGCGGGAGGGCCAGCTGAGACCCAGTACTTC.

This clonotype was observed many times. The chain is built from TRBV7-2 and TRBJ2-3; D is possibly TRBD2 (5 bases). With 0 bases removed from V and 0 bases from J, the gap between germline ends came to 7 bases. Germline loops: CDR1 SGHTA, CDR2 FQGNSA. The length of the CDR3 is 15 residues. In nucleotides, the CDR3 is TGTGCCAGCAGCTTAGCTGGCGGGAGCACAGATACGCAGTATTTT. Protein product: CASSLAGGSTDTQYF.

Comment on this clonotype: One end of the junction is discordant with germline, which a read error may explain. The J gene is TRBJ2-3, the V gene TRBV20-1, with D hard to call. The CDR3 is made up of 19 amino acids. Per the germline V gene, CDR1 is DFQATT and CDR2 is SNEGSKA (reference sequence). The CDR3 loop reads CCARAILSEANPRTDTQYF. The CDR3 bases are TGCTGTGCTAGAGCTATACTAAGTGAGGCAAACCCACGCACAGATACGCAGTATTTT.

This clonotype came up a few times. The chain is built from TRBV5-8 and TRBJ2-5, with D tentatively TRBD2 (6 bases). V was shortened by 4 bases and J by 2 bases, with 15 bases between the two germline ends. CDR1 SGHTS and CDR2 YDEGEE come from the germline V gene. The CDR3 contains 15 residues. CDR3 protein: CASSPGGSGQETQYF. The CDR3 region has the DNA TGTGCCAGCAGCCCGGGTGGGAGCGGGCAAGAGACCCAGTACTTC. The full variable domain, in which reference TRBV5-8 and TRBJ2-5 provide the parts outside the CDR3, is EAGVTQSPTHLIKTRGQQATLRCSPISGHTSVYWYQQALGLGLQFLLWYDEGEERNRGNFPPRFSGRQFPNYSSELNVNALELEDSALYLCASSPGGSGQETQYFGPGTRLLVL.

The CDR3 coding sequence is TGTGCCATCAGGGAGACTAGCGGCGGGGAGCTGTTTTTT. This encodes CAIRETSGGELFF. The V gene is TRBV10-3, the J gene TRBJ2-2; 9 bases agree with TRBD2. The CDR3 runs to 13 residues. J was trimmed by 7 bases and V by 6 bases; bases with no gene match: 3. Germline loops: CDR1 ENHRY, CDR2 SYGVKD.

This clonotype was counted only a few times. The chain links TRBV7-9 to TRBJ2-1; D possibly corresponds to TRBD2 (6 bases). Germline loops: CDR1 SEHNR, CDR2 FQNEAQ (reference sequence). Trimming pared 7 bases from V and 5 bases from J, leaving 15 bases between. The CDR3 is 14 residues long. The CDR3, as DNA: TGTGCCAGCAATACTGGGACTCACCACAATGAGCAGTTCTTC. Protein sequence: CASNTGTHHNEQFF. Filled out from reference TRBV7-9 and TRBJ2-1, the complete variable domain reads DTGVSQNPRHKITKRGQNVTFRCDPISEHNRLYWYRQTLGQGPEFLTYFQNEAQLEKSRLLSDRFSAERPKGSFSTLEIQRTEQGDSAMYLCASNTGTHHNEQFFGPGTRLTVL.

This clonotype was counted ten times or more. The chain carries TRBV19 and TRBJ2-3; D may be TRBD1 or TRBD2 (5 bases each). The V gene lost 7 bases and the J gene lost 4 bases, with 12 bases spanning the gap. This CDR3 contains 13 residues. Germline assignment: CDR1 LNHDA and CDR2 SQIVND (reference sequence). The CDR3, as DNA: TGTGCCAGTACTCCCGGGGCGGCAGATACGCAGTATTTT. This codes for CASTPGAADTQYF.

This clonotype was observed a few times. The V call is TRBV29-1, the J call TRBJ2-5; TRBD2 aligns across 11 bases. With V trimmed by 6 bases and J by 5 bases, 11 bases remained unmatched. This CDR3 region has 15 residues. CDR1 is SQVTM, CDR2 ANQGSEA, per germline. The CDR3 is CSVDIVAGGPETQYF. For the CDR3, the DNA is TGCAGCGTCGATATCGTAGCGGGAGGGCCGGAGACCCAGTACTTC. Based on the CDR3 plus reference TRBV29-1 and TRBJ2-5, the full variable domain is SAVISQKPSRDICQRGTSLTIQCQVDSQVTMMFWYRQQPGQSLTLIATANQGSEATYESGFVIDKFPISRPNLTFSTLTVSNMSPEDSSIYLCSVDIVAGGPETQYFGPGTRLLVL.

This chain joins TRBV9 and TRBJ2-7, with 7 bases identical to TRBD2. CDR1 SGDLS and CDR2 YYNGEE come from the germline V gene. This CDR3 contains 15 residues. Germline trimming cut 3 bases from V and 3 bases from J; bases unmatched to any gene: 9. CDR3 nucleotide sequence: TGTGCCAGCAGCGAAGGGGACGGGAGGATCTACGAGCAGTACTTC. Its protein product is CASSEGDGRIYEQYF. The full variable domain, with the rest looked up from reference TRBV9 and TRBJ2-7, is DSGVTQTPKHLITATGQRVTLRCSPRSGDLSVYWYQQSLDQGLQFLIQYYNGEERAKGNILERFSAQQFPDLHSELNLSSLELGDSALYFCASSEGDGRIYEQYFGPGTRLTVT.

A few counts support this clonotype. The rearrangement links TRBV6-5 to TRBJ2-1; TRBD2 matches at 11 bases. With V trimmed by 0 bases and J by 8 bases, 6 bases remained unmatched. Per germline, CDR1 MNHEY and CDR2 SVGAGI. CDR3 length: 16 amino acids. CDR3 loop: CASSYSGSGRAHEQFF. The DNA of the CDR3 is TGTGCCAGCAGTTACTCGGGTAGCGGGAGGGCCCATGAGCAGTTCTTC.

This clonotype occurred a few times. This chain uses TRBV20-1 with TRBJ2-1, with D possibly matching TRBD1 (7 bases). CDR1 DFQATT and CDR2 SNEGSKA come from the germline V gene (reference sequence). The ends were cut back, 1 base at V and 3 bases at J, with 10 bases in the middle. There are 14 residues in the CDR3. CDR3 protein: CSARGRDSYNEQFF. DNA of the CDR3: TGCAGTGCTAGAGGGAGGGACAGCTACAATGAGCAGTTCTTC.

This clonotype was detected ten times or more. The gene calls are TRBV4-1 and TRBJ2-5; TRBD1 is a possible D gene (6 bases). The CDR3 loop spans 16 amino acids. V was pared by 0 bases and J by 1 base, with 12 bases between. The germline V gene has CDR1 MGHRA and CDR2 YSYEKL. CDR3 DNA sequence: TGCGCCAGCAGCCAAGAACGCAGGGGATCCCAAGAGACCCAGTACTTC. Translation: CASSQERRGSQETQYF.

J is TRBJ2-3 and V is TRBV9; 11 bases map to TRBD2. Germline assignment: CDR1 SGDLS and CDR2 YYNGEE. CDR3 length equals 19 residues. Losses at the gene ends were 6 bases for V and 0 bases for J; bases not matched to a gene: 15. CDR3 coding DNA: TGTGCCAGCACCTTAGGACGGGGGACTAGCGGAACTAGCACAGATACGCAGTATTTT. Its translation is CASTLGRGTSGTSTDTQYF.

This clonotype was detected a few times. The chain combines TRBV10-3 with TRBJ1-5; the match to TRBD1 covers 8 bases. The CDR3 covers 16 residues. Losses at the gene ends were 0 bases for V and 6 bases for J; bases not matched to a gene: 7. Germline V gene sequence: CDR1 ENHRY, CDR2 SYGVKD. CDR3 region: CAISESGRGLGQPQHF. The CDR3 DNA follows: TGTGCCATCAGTGAGTCGGGCAGGGGGCTGGGTCAGCCCCAGCATTTT.

This clonotype has just a few counts. The V gene is TRBV6-1, the J gene TRBJ2-5; possible D gene TRBD1, 7 bases. The germline CDR1 and CDR2 sequences are MNHNS and SASEGT. This CDR3 has 15 amino acids. V shed 5 bases and J shed 6 bases, with 19 bases lying between them. The CDR3, as DNA: TGTGCCAGCAGTCTAGACAGGGCAGGACTAAAGACCCAGTACTTC. Its protein is CASSLDRAGLKTQYF.